The T cell receptor (beta chain) under discussion was sequenced for a study of shared T cell receptors in the human thymus (dated by TCRdb to the early 2020s). The study in broad terms: The study examined how self-reactive, shared T-cell receptor alpha chains are generated in the human thymus.

A word on this clone: The antigen this receptor binds is unknown. The germline gene is not matched at one end of the junction; a read error may be the cause.

The library was built by means of the immunoSEQ multiplex PCR assay. Not all clones reach the TCRdb copy of this immuneACCESS table, which keeps in-frame sequences only. Checked studies attribute under half of the gap to unresolved V genes and leave the rest unexplained. For this sample there are about 660,000 clones; about 89% appear just once. In total, the top ten clones hold roughly 0.0087% of the sample. Another study also made use of these data, one on human thymus T cells. According to the second study: Donors were immunologically healthy infants undergoing open corrective cardiac surgery for congenital heart defects in Finland. Thymus tissue was obtained as surgical resects removed during corrective cardiac surgery. V and J gene segment usage appeared biased in both thymic and peripheral blood repertoires. Highly overlapping thymic TCR repertoires among unrelated individuals were reported in the related research. The study characterized TCR alpha and beta repertoires from fewer than 10 infant thymus samples and a few related peripheral blood samples. Donor ages ranged from about 7 to 244 days, and the cohort comprised six male and a couple of female infants. Thymocytes were freed from the tissue by mechanical means and kept at -70 degrees C as pellets of roughly 9-33 million cells. Genomic DNA was extracted from frozen cell pellets with a QIAsymphony instrument. The immunoSEQ multiplex PCR assay was used to amplify the TCRB and TCRAD loci from a standardized amount of quality-controlled genomic DNA. The V(D)J region was spanned by amplicons of a length sufficient to cover the CDR3 and to identify V and J genes. Through the commercial immunoSEQ service, the amplicons were sequenced on an Illumina platform. Primer bias and sequencing errors were corrected as previously described, and TCRAD and TCRB were defined on the basis of the IMGT database. The repertoires were analysed using immunoSEQ Analyzer 3.0 and VDJTools for basic statistics, V/J segment usage, diversity estimates, rarefaction and pairwise overlap. To estimate diversity, the Chao1, ChaoE, Efron-Thisted, Shannon and inverse Simpson indices were applied, and diversity was also estimated on datasets down-sampled to the smallest sample. Repertoire overlap was assessed by strict matching of CDR3 nucleotide sequence, V gene and J gene, and clustering was done by Jaccard-based multidimensional scaling. On average, thymus samples yielded 810,000 or so unique TCRB clonotypes, whereas blood samples yielded some 85,000.

Sequenced sample: thymocytes. This receptor was obtained from a boy less than two years old with a congenital heart defect. Donor details come from another sample of the same person, matched by shared clones.

The DNA sequence reads TGTGCTAGCAGCTTATGGAACAGGGTTAGCAATCAGCCCCAGCATTTT. Translated, it reads CASSLWNRVSNQPQHF. Recombination linked TRBV7-7 to TRBJ1-5; TRBD1 might be the D gene, on 6 matching bases. From a lookup of the germline V gene (reference sequence), CDR1 and CDR2 are SSHAT and FNYEAQ. The CDR3 starts with the cysteine, ends with the phenylalanine, and has 16 residues. Only the CDR3 part of the read is kept: 48 bases, read in frame from the first base.